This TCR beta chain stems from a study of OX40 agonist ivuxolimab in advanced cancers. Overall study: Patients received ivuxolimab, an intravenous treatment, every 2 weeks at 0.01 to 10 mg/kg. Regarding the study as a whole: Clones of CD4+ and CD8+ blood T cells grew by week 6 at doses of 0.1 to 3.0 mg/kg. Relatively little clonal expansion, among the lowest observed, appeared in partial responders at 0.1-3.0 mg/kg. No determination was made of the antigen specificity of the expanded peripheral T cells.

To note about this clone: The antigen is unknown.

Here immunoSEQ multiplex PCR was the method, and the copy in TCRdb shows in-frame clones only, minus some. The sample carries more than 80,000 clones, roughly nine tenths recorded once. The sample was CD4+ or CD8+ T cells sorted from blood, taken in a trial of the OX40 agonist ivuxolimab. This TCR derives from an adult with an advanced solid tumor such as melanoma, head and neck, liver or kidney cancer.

Here the CDR3 DNA reads TGTGCCAGCAGCTCCGCCGGGGGTAACACTGAAGCTTTCTTT. It yields the protein CASSSAGGNTEAFF. The chain joins TRBV11-3 to TRBJ1-1, with D possibly being TRBD1 (5 bases). This CDR3 is built from 14 residues. Germline CDR1 and CDR2: SGHNT and YENEEA. The V gene lost 4 bases and the J gene lost 2 bases, with 11 bases spanning the gap.